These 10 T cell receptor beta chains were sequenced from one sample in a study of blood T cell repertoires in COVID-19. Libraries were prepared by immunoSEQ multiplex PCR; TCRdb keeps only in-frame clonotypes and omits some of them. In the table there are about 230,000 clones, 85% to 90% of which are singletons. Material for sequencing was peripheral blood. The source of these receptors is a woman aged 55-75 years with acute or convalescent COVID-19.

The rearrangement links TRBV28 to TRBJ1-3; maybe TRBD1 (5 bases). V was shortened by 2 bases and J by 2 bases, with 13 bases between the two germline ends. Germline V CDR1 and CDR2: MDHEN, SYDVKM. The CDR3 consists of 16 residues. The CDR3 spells CASSLIGGSPGNTIYF. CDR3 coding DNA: TGTGCCAGCAGTTTAATTGGGGGGTCTCCTGGAAACACCATATATTTT.

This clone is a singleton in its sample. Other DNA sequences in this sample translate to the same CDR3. The CDR3 region is CASSYRGLNSPLHF. The CDR3 DNA follows: TGTGCCAGCAGTTACAGGGGGCTAAATTCACCCCTCCACTTT. The gene calls are TRBV6-5 and TRBJ1-6; TRBD1 matches 7 bases. V shed 2 bases and J 7 bases; nucleotides not matched to a gene: 2. This CDR3 spans 14 amino acids. CDR1 MNHEY and CDR2 SVGAGI come from the germline V gene.

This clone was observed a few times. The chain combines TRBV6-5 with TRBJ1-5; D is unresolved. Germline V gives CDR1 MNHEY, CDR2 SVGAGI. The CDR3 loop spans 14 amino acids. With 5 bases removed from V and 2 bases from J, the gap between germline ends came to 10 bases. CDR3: CASSQLSGNQPQHF. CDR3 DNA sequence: TGTGCCAGCAGTCAATTATCAGGCAATCAGCCCCAGCATTTT.

The CDR3 DNA reads TGTGCCACCAGGGCGACAGGGGGCAATCAGCCCCAGCATTTT. It yields the protein CATRATGGNQPQHF. The V call is TRBV24-1, the J call TRBJ1-5; 8 nucleotides line up with TRBD1. Unmatched junction bases numbered 3, after V lost 7 bases and J lost 2 bases. This CDR3 is 14 amino acids long. Germline V gene lookup returns CDR1 KGHDR and CDR2 SFDVKD.

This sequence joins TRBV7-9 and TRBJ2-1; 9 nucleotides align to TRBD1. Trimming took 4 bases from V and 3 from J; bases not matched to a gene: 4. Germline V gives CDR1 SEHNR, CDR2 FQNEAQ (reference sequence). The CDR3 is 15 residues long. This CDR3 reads CASSSTGGNYNEQFF. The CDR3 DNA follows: TGTGCCAGCAGCTCCACAGGGGGCAACTACAATGAGCAGTTCTTC.

Written as DNA, the CDR3 is TGTGCCAGCAGGGGACTAGCTGGGTACGAGCAGTACTTC. Translating it yields CASRGLAGYEQYF. The chain couples TRBV6-5 to TRBJ2-7; 9 bases match TRBD2. The CDR3 length is 13 residues. The germline CDR1 and CDR2 sequences are MNHEY and SVGAGI. Unmatched junction bases numbered 4, after V lost 6 bases and J lost 4 bases.

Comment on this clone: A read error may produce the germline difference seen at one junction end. The CDR3 region is CASTQTTGISYEQYF. DNA of the CDR3: TGTGCCAGCACCCAAACAACAGGGATCTCCTACGAGCAGTACTTC. V is TRBV3-1 (or the pseudogene TRBV3-2) and J is TRBJ2-7, with D perhaps matching TRBD1 (6 bases). Germline values: CDR1 LGHDT, CDR2 YNNKEL (reference sequence). The CDR3 extends over 15 amino acids.

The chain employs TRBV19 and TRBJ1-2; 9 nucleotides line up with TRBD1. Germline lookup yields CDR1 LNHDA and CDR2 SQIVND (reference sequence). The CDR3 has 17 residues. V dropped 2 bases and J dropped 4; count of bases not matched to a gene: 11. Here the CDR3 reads CASSIRDRALMFYGYTF. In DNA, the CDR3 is TGTGCCAGTAGTATAAGGGACAGGGCCCTGATGTTCTATGGCTACACCTTC.

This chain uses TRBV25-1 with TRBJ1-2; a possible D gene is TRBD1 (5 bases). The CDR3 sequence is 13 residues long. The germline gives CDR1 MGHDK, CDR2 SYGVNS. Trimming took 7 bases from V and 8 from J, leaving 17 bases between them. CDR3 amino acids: CASTPNRGSGYTF. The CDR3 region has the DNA TGTGCCAGCACCCCTAATAGGGGCAGCGGCTACACCTTC.

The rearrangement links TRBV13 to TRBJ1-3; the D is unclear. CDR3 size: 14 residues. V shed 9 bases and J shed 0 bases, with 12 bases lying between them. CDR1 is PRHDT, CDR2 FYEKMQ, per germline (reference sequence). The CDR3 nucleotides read TGTGCCAGTGCCCGTTACAGCTCTGGAAACACCATATATTTT. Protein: CASARYSSGNTIYF.